This T cell receptor (beta chain) stems from a study of shared clonotypes between healthy human individuals. Study as a whole: Donors, aged 18 to 49, were a couple of women and a few men. There were three CD4 naive, three CD4 memory, two CD8 naive and one CD8 memory plates per donor. Study conclusions and caveats: Sharing across a few donors was seen in around 5.1% of naive CD4 clonotypes. Generation probabilities were higher for clonotypes shared across all four sorted-subset donors than for unshared ones.

Between the trimmed V and J ends, which lost 0 bases and 1 base, there was a span of 10 bases. This CDR3 spans 15 amino acids. Looked up from germline, CDR1 is SGHRS and CDR2 is YFSETQ. Using immunoSEQ multiplex PCR, the repertoire was profiled, and TCRdb retains in-frame clones only, with some absent. The sample has 2 million to 2.5 million clones, just under 95% seen once. As for this clone: The antigen is unknown.

The V call is TRBV5-1, the J call TRBJ2-5; unclear D gene. The TCR sequence derives from a man aged 18 to 29 in good health. Some clones in this sample may be carry-over from other donors' samples. The source material was naive CD4+ T cells from PBMCs. Subset given: CD45RA+ positively selected. CDR3 in DNA: TGCGCCAGCAGCTTGGCCTGGTGGACCCAAGAGACCCAGTACTTC. It yields the protein CASSLAWWTQETQYF.